Below are 12 T cell receptor beta chains sequenced from a single sample in a study of glioma-infiltrating T cells. Using RNA template, CDR3s of TCR alpha and beta were amplified with iRepertoire arm-PCR. TCRdb redid the calling of the multiplex PCR reads with MiXCR, one entry per CDR3 protein. This sample has some 160,000 distinct CDR3 sequences, with about 47% found just once. The source material was glioma tissue, nonneoplastic brain tissue, or PBMCs (not recorded which). The receptors shown here come from a human donor with low-grade glioma or glioblastoma, undergoing nonglioma brain surgery, or in good health (not recorded which).

This rearrangement joins TRBV28 to TRBJ2-7, with D hard to call. The germline V gene encodes CDR1 MDHEN and CDR2 SYDVKM. The CDR3 has 14 residues. Trimming took off 5 bases at V and 2 bases at J, with 13 bases between the two ends. The CDR3 is CASSTMTATYEQYF. The CDR3 DNA is TGTGCCAGCAGTACCATGACGGCAACCTACGAGCAGTACTTC.

This clonotype has just a few counts. Sequence at one end of the junction differs from germline and may be a read error. J is TRBJ2-1 and V is TRBV12-3 or TRBV12-4; unclear D gene. This CDR3 has 14 residues. CDR3 loop: CASSLAPSFNEQFF. In DNA form, the CDR3 reads TGTGCCAGCAGTTTAGCCCCTTCCTTCAATGAGCAGTTCTTC.

This clonotype was seen only once. A much larger clone sits a single nucleotide away, making a read error possible. The chain links TRBV19 to TRBJ1-2; D is possibly TRBD1 (6 bases). Germline CDR1 is LNHDA and CDR2 is SQIVND (reference sequence). This CDR3 has 12 amino acids. Between the trimmed V and J ends, which lost 3 bases and 5 bases, there was a span of 7 bases. The CDR3 nucleotides are TGTGCCAGTAGTATGGGACATTATGGCTACACCTTC. This encodes CASSMGHYGYTF.

In its sample, this clonotype was seen a few times. J is TRBJ1-4 and V is TRBV3-1; 7 bases match TRBD1. Unmatched junction bases numbered 3, after V lost 0 bases and J lost 8 bases. This CDR3 spans 14 amino acids. Germline V gene sequence: CDR1 LGHDT, CDR2 YNNKEL (reference sequence). The CDR3 DNA reads as TGTGCCAGCAGCCAAGATGACAGGGCCGAAAAACTGTTTTTT. It yields the protein CASSQDDRAEKLFF.

This clonotype came up many times. This chain connects TRBV6-1 to TRBJ1-2, with 7 bases that match TRBD1. Per germline, CDR1 MNHNS and CDR2 SASEGT. The CDR3 runs 15 residues. Trimming at V came to 5 bases and at J to 4 bases, leaving 10 bases not matched to a gene. The CDR3 protein is CASSSTTGTAYGYTF. The CDR3 DNA reads as TGTGCCAGCAGTTCAACGACAGGGACCGCCTATGGCTACACCTTC.

In DNA form, the CDR3 reads TGTGCCAGCAGCCCCCCTAGCGGAGGTAGCTCCTACAATGAGCAGTTCTTC. It yields the protein CASSPPSGGSSYNEQFF. This chain joins TRBV7-2 and TRBJ2-1; TRBD2 aligns across 7 bases. J was trimmed by 0 bases and V by 5 bases; bases with no gene match: 10. Germline V gene data show CDR1 as SGHTA and CDR2 as FQGNSA. The CDR3 totals 17 residues.

The genes are TRBV20-1 and TRBJ2-3; possibly TRBD2 for D (5 bases). This CDR3 contains 14 residues. CDR1 and CDR2 from the germline V gene are DFQATT and SNEGSKA (reference sequence). V lost 7 bases and J 4 bases, leaving 18 bases between the germline ends. The CDR3 DNA is TGCAGTGAACGGCGCCCCGGAGGTGCAGATACGCAGTATTTT. It specifies CSERRPGGADTQYF.

This clonotype showed up just once. The junction does not match germline at one end; this may be a read error. The chain recombines TRBV28 with TRBJ2-5; 8 positions agree with TRBD2. The germline V gene encodes CDR1 MDHEN and CDR2 SYDVKM. This CDR3 is 16 amino acids long. The CDR3 protein is CASKLAGLVSPETKYF. Written as DNA, the CDR3 is TGTGCCAGCAAGCTGGCGGGACTAGTCTCCCCAGAGACCAAGTACTTC.

This clonotype appeared many times. The CDR3 sequence is CASSQDQTVPDTQYF. CDR3 in DNA: TGCGCCAGCAGCCAAGATCAAACAGTCCCAGATACGCAGTATTTT. This chain uses TRBV4-1 with TRBJ2-3, with D unresolved. V was cut by 0 bases and J by 4 bases, with 11 bases left in between. The CDR3 is 15 residues long. Germline V gives CDR1 MGHRA, CDR2 YSYEKL.

With respect to this clonotype: A clone one base away is much larger, so this may be a read error. The chain recombines TRBV20-1 with TRBJ2-2; 7 bases match TRBD2. CDR3 length: 15 residues. CDR1 and CDR2 (germline): DFQATT, SNEGSKA (reference sequence). Losses at the gene ends were 1 base for V and 2 bases for J; bases not matched to a gene: 4. The CDR3 bases are TGCAGTGCTAGAGGGGGGGGGAACAACACCGGGGAGCTGTTTTTT. Protein product: CSARGGGNNTGELFF.

About this clonotype: At one end the junction does not follow the germline gene, possibly because of a read error. The rearrangement links TRBV19 to TRBJ2-4; D is possibly TRBD1 (5 bases). The CDR3 covers 16 residues. Germline CDR1 and CDR2: LNHDA and SQIVND (reference sequence). Here the CDR3 DNA reads TGTGCCAGTAGCATAGATCCCGGACAAGCCAAAAACATTCAGTACTTC. It yields the protein CASSIDPGQAKNIQYF.

With respect to this clonotype: This may be a read error, as it is one base from a much larger clone. The chain links TRBV20-1 to TRBJ1-1, with a tentative D call TRBD1 (5 bases). This CDR3 is 15 amino acids long. The germline CDR1 and CDR2 sequences are DFQATT and SNEGSKA (reference sequence). V was pared by 0 bases and J by 4 bases, with 15 bases between. The CDR3 here is CSARDLVPGTTEAFF. CDR3 in DNA: TGCAGTGCTAGAGACTTAGTGCCCGGGACCACTGAAGCTTTCTTT.